Following are 4 T cell receptor beta chains from one sample sequenced in a study of memory CD4+ T cells and cytomegalovirus serostatus. Single viable CD3+CD4+CD8-CD45RO+ cells were sorted as the memory CD4+ T cells. Using immunoSEQ multiplex PCR, the repertoire was profiled, and TCRdb retains in-frame clones only, with some absent. This table has under 40,000 clones, roughly 85% appearing once. What was sequenced was memory CD4+ T cells from blood. Receptors originate from an adult in good health and CMV-seropositive.

This sequence joins TRBV14 and TRBJ2-7; TRBD1 aligns across 8 bases. The V gene's germline CDR1 is SGHDN and CDR2 FVKESK. Trimming cost V 2 bases and J 2 bases; bases outside gene matches: 5. The CDR3 contains 15 residues. The CDR3 region has the DNA TGTGCCAGCAGCCAACCGGGACAGGATACCTACGAGCAGTACTTC. This codes for CASSQPGQDTYEQYF. The whole variable domain, filled in from reference TRBV14 and TRBJ2-7, reads EAGVTQFPSHSVIEKGQTVTLRCDPISGHDNLYWYRRVMGKEIKFLLHFVKESKQDESGMPNNRFLAERTGGTYSTLKVQPAELEDSGVYFCASSQPGQDTYEQYFGPGTRLTVT.

The CDR3 DNA sequence: TGTGCCAGCAGTGGACAGAAACAAGAGACCCAGTACTTC. This translates into CASSGQKQETQYF. The chain is built from TRBV6-1 and TRBJ2-5, with a tentative D call TRBD1 (5 bases). Trimming left V 4 bases short and J 2 bases short, with 8 bases between. This CDR3 contains 13 residues. Per the germline V gene, CDR1 is MNHNS and CDR2 is SASEGT.

CDR3 DNA sequence: TGTGCCAGCCCTCACAGGGGACACTATGGCTACACCTTC. Translation gives CASPHRGHYGYTF. The chain joins TRBV19 to TRBJ1-2; 7 nucleotides align to TRBD1. This CDR3 has 13 residues. The germline CDR1 and CDR2 sequences are LNHDA and SQIVND (reference sequence). The V and J ends lost 9 bases and 3 bases, in that order; junction bases with no gene match: 7.

The chain is built from TRBV5-6 and TRBJ2-2; unclear D gene. Deletions cut 1 base from V and 5 bases from J, with 6 bases between. CDR3 length: 13 amino acids. CDR1 is SGHDT, CDR2 YYEEEE, per germline. CDR3 in amino acids: CASSLSWTGELFF. As DNA, the CDR3 is TGTGCCAGCAGCTTGAGCTGGACCGGGGAGCTGTTTTTT.